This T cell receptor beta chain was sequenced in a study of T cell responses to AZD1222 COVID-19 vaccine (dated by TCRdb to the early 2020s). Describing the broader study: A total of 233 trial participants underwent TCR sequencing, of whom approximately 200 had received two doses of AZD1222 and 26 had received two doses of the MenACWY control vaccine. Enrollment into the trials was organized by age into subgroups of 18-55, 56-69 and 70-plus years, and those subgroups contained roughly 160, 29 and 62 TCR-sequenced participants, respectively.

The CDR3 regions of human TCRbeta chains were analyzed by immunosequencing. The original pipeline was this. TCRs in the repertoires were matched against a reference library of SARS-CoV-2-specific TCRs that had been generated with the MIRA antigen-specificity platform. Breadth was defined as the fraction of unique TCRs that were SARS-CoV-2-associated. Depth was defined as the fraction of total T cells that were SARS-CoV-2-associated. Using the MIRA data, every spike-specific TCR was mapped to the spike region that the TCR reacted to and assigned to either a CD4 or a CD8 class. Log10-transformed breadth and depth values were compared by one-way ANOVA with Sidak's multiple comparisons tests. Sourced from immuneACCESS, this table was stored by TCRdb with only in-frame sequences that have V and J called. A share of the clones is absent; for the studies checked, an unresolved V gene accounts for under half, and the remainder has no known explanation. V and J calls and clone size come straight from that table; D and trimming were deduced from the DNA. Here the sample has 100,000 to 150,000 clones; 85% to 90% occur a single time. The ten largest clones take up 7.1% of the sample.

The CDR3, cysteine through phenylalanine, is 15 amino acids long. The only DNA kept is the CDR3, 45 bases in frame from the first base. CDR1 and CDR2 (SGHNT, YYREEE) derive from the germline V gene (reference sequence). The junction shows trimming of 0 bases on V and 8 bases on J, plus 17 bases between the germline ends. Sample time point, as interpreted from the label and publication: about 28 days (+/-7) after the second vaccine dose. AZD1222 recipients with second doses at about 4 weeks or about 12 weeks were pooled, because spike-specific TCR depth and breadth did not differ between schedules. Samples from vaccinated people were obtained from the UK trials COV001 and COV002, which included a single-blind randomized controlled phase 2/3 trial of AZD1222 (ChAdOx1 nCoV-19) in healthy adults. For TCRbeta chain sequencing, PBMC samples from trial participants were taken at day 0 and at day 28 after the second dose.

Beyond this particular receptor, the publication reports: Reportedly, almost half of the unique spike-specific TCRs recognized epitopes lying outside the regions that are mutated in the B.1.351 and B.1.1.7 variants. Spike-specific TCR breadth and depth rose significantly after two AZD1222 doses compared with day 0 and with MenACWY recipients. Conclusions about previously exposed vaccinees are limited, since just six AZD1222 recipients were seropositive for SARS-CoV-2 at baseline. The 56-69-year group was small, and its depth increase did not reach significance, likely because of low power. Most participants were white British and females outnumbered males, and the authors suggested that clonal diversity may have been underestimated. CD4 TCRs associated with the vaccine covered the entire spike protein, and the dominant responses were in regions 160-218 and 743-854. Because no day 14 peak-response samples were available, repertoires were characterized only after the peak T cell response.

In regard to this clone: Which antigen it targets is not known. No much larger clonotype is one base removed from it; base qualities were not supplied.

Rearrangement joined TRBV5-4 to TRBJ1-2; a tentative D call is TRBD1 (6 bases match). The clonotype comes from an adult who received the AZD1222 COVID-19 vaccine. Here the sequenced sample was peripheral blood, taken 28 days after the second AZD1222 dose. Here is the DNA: TGTGCCAGCAGCTTGGGTGGGGGCGGCTCTTGGGGCTACACCTTC. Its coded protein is CASSLGGGGSWGYTF. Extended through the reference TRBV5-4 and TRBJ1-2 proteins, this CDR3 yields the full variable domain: ETGVTQSPTHLIKTRGQQVTLRCSSQSGHNTVSWYQQALGQGPQFIFQYYREEENGRGNFPPRFSGLQFPNYSSELNVNALELDDSALYLCASSLGGGGSWGYTFGSGTRLTVV.